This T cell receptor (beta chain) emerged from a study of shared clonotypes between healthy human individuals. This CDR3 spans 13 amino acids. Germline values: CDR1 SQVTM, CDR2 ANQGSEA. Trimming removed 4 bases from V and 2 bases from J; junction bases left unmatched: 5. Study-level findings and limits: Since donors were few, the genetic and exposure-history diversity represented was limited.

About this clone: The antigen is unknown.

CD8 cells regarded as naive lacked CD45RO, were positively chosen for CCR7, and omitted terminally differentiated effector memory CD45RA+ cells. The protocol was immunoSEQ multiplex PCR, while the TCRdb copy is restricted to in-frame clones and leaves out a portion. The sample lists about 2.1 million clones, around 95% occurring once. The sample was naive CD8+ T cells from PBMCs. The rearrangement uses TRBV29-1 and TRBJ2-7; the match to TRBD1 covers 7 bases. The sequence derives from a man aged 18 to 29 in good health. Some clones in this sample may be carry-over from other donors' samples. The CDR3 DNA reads TGCAGCGTTGCACCGGGACAGCCCTACGAGCAGTACTTC. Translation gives CSVAPGQPYEQYF.